This T cell receptor beta chain originates from a study of T-cell memory formation after mild COVID-19. Trimming cost V 5 bases and J 2 bases; bases outside gene matches: 3. Per the germline V gene, CDR1 is SGHAT and CDR2 is FQNNGV. CDR3 size: 14 residues. cDNA libraries for TCR alpha and TCR beta, carrying sample barcodes and UMIs, came from 5'RACE with constant-segment primers. One entry per CDR3 protein, called by TCRdb with MiXCR from the 5' RACE reads. The sample includes 190,000 or so distinct CDR3 sequences, around 30% of them seen just once. This clonotype was detected only a few times. The J gene is TRBJ1-5, the V gene TRBV11-2; 7 bases align to TRBD1. The origin of this receptor is an adult woman who had mild COVID-19 (a few samples of this study predate the infection). Cell type and time point are not known. The source material was PBMCs or a T cell subset sorted from them (not recorded which). The CDR3 sequence is CASSQGGGNQPQHF. For the CDR3, the DNA is TGTGCCAGCAGCCAGGGGGGGGGCAATCAGCCCCAGCATTTT.